A single TCR beta chain is shown here with its context. The data stem from a study of blood T cell repertoires in COVID-19. Across the whole study: PBMCs, B-cell-depleted T cells, or T cells were the source of the cDNA or gDNA that made up the material.

The ends were cut back, 0 bases at V and 4 bases at J, with 16 bases in the middle. This CDR3 is built from 16 residues. Germline CDR1 is SGHDT and CDR2 is YYEEEE. In the authors' workflow: Reference gene primer amplification gave nucleated cell count estimates. The data were produced by immunoSEQ multiplex PCR, yet TCRdb's version contains in-frame clones alone and is incomplete. The DNA gave D and trimming, while V, J and clone size come from that table. The table records roughly 230,000 clones, about 90% of them present only once. Patients in Seattle were enrolled during active infection, then followed longitudinally.

Sequencing was carried out using peripheral blood. This TCR derives from an older woman with COVID-19, enrolled during active disease. The genes are TRBV5-6 and TRBJ1-1; D possibly corresponds to TRBD1 (6 bases). The CDR3 coding sequence is TGTGCCAGCAGCTTGGGGTTTGGGGGCTTTAGCACTGAAGCTTTCTTT. This codes for CASSLGFGGFSTEAFF.